The 6 T cell receptor beta chains presented below share a single source sample, sequenced in a study of T cell responses to AZD1222 COVID-19 vaccine. Libraries were prepared by immunoSEQ multiplex PCR; TCRdb keeps only in-frame clonotypes and omits some of them. The sample carries about 76,000 clones, 60% to 85% recorded once. The source material was peripheral blood, sampled 28 days after the second dose of the MenACWY control vaccine. The receptor source for this set is an adult who received the MenACWY meningococcal vaccine as a control.

The gene calls are TRBV7-8 and TRBJ1-1; D ambiguous. The CDR3 sequence is 15 residues long. V was trimmed by 2 bases and J by 2 bases, leaving 12 bases between them. Germline values: CDR1 SGHVS, CDR2 FQNEAQ. The CDR3 reads CASSLFREVNTEAFF. The CDR3 coding sequence is TGTGCCAGCAGCTTATTTAGGGAGGTAAACACTGAAGCTTTCTTT.

The V gene is TRBV10-3, the J gene TRBJ1-1, with no clear D. The CDR3 totals 13 residues. Germline V gene sequence: CDR1 ENHRY, CDR2 SYGVKD. The ends were cut back, 7 bases at V and 1 base at J, with 10 bases in the middle. The DNA for the CDR3 is TGTGCCATCAAAATAAACCCGAACACTGAAGCTTTCTTT. Its protein is CAIKINPNTEAFF.

The chain is built from TRBV5-1 and TRBJ2-1; D may match TRBD1 or TRBD2 (5 bases each). The CDR3 extends over 15 amino acids. Between the trimmed V and J ends, which lost 1 base and 0 bases, there was a span of 8 bases. Germline V gene data show CDR1 as SGHRS and CDR2 as YFSETQ. The CDR3 DNA reads as TGCGCCAGCAGCTTGCAGGGAGTCTCCTACAATGAGCAGTTCTTC. This translates into CASSLQGVSYNEQFF.

The chain has TRBV18 and TRBJ1-4, with 7 bases matching TRBD1. CDR1 and CDR2 (germline): KGHSH, LQKENI. V lost 3 bases to trimming and J lost 6 bases; unmatched junction nucleotides: 7. The CDR3 has 15 amino acids. The CDR3 reads CASSPAGTAYEKLFF. The CDR3 DNA sequence: TGTGCCAGCTCACCCGCCGGGACAGCTTATGAAAAACTGTTTTTT.

The chain carries TRBV5-6 and TRBJ2-7; TRBD2 agrees at 7 bases. Germline CDR1 reads SGHDT; CDR2 reads YYEEEE. The CDR3 spans 15 residues. After removal of 4 bases from V and 2 bases from J, the junction contained 9 bases not matched to a gene. The CDR3 is CASSGTTLLTYEQYF. The CDR3 coding sequence is TGTGCCAGCAGCGGGACTACTCTACTAACCTACGAGCAGTACTTC. Based on the CDR3 plus reference TRBV5-6 and TRBJ2-7, the full variable domain is DAGVTQSPTHLIKTRGQQVTLRCSPKSGHDTVSWYQQALGQGPQFIFQYYEEEERQRGNFPDRFSGHQFPNYSSELNVNALLLGDSALYLCASSGTTLLTYEQYFGPGTRLTVT.

This sequence joins TRBV5-4 and TRBJ1-2; D may be TRBD1 (6 bases). Germline-derived CDR1 and CDR2 are SGHNT and YYREEE (reference sequence). The germline V and J ends were trimmed by 4 bases and 8 bases, with 15 bases remaining between them. CDR3 length: 13 amino acids. The CDR3 bases are TGTGCCAGCAGCAGAGTTCCAGGGGACGGCTACACCTTC. Protein product: CASSRVPGDGYTF.